Listed below are T cell receptor beta chains from one sample, sequenced in a study of T cells in tuberculosis. This table comes from immunoSEQ multiplex PCR, and its TCRdb copy is limited to in-frame clones, with some not included. The table has some 41,000 clones, around 94% seen once. Sample: PBMCs. The receptors here all came from a donor between 10 and 35 years old with latent tuberculosis or without tuberculosis infection. Some clones in this sample may be carry-over from other donors' samples. Both conserved end residues are part of each CDR3. The D gene is left open where the match is weak. The listing skips clone size in some rows; elsewhere it reads once, few, many or a size class.

cdr3_nt cdr3_aa d_call clone_size j_call v_call
TGTGCCAGCAGCTTCACCTTCGGAGGATTCTCTGAAGCTTTCTTT CASSFTFGGFSEAFF NA NA TRBJ1-1 TRBV7-2
TGTGCCAGCAGTTTCCGGTACAATGAGCAGTTCTTC CASSFRYNEQFF NA once TRBJ2-1 TRBV28
TGTGCCAGCAGCCAAGATGGAGTGGGACAGGGGGCTCGCCAGCCCCAGCATTTT CASSQDGVGQGARQPQHF TRBD1 NA TRBJ1-5 TRBV4-2
TGCGCCAGCAGACCCCAATTCGGGACAGGGGCGGTCGAGCAGTACTTC CASRPQFGTGAVEQYF TRBD1 NA TRBJ2-7 TRBV10-1
TGTGCCAGCAGTCCCCGGACAGGTTCCTACAATGAGCAGTTCTTC CASSPRTGSYNEQFF TRBD1 NA TRBJ2-1 TRBV7-2
TGTGCCAGCAGTATGGGGACAGACCACACTGAAGCTTTCTTT CASSMGTDHTEAFF TRBD1 NA TRBJ1-1 TRBV5-5
TGTGCCAGCAGAACAGGGATGAGCACCGGGGAGCTGTTTTTT CASRTGMSTGELFF NA once TRBJ2-2 TRBV6-1
TGTGCCAGCAGCCAACCGGGACTAGCGGGAGAGAACATCTTC CASSQPGLAGENIF TRBD2 few TRBJ2-7 TRBV4-2
TGTGCCAGCAGCCCCCGGGGTCAGGGCACAGATACGCAGTATTTT CASSPRGQGTDTQYF NA NA TRBJ2-3 TRBV28
TGTGCCAGCAGCTTAGTCCGTCGGGAGGGCCGAAATGAGCAGTTCTTC CASSLVRREGRNEQFF TRBD2 NA TRBJ2-1 TRBV7-3
TGTGCCAGCAGCTTAGCGGGGATTCGGGTCACTGAAGCTTTCTTT CASSLAGIRVTEAFF NA NA TRBJ1-1 TRBV13
TGTGCCAGTAGTATGGCGGTAGCGGCTGGACAGGGGCTTAACGAGCAGTACTTC CASSMAVAAGQGLNEQYF TRBD1 once TRBJ2-7 TRBV19
TGTGCCAGCAGTTCAATGACTAGTAGGTATGAGCAGTTCTTC CASSSMTSRYEQFF NA NA TRBJ2-1 TRBV27
TGCGCCAGCAGCCGGGGGTTAGTGACCTCCTACAATGAGCAGTTCTTC CASSRGLVTSYNEQFF NA NA TRBJ2-1 TRBV5-1
TGCGCCAGCAGCCGGGGGGACAGGGTAGATGAAAAACTGTTTTTT CASSRGDRVDEKLFF TRBD1 NA TRBJ1-4 TRBV5-1
TGTGCCAGCAGCTCCCGGGACTTGCAGAACACTGAAGCTTTCTTT CASSSRDLQNTEAFF NA NA TRBJ1-1 TRBV7-2
TGTGCCAGCTCACCGCGACTAGCGGGGATAACCAATGAGCAGTTCTTC CASSPRLAGITNEQFF TRBD2 once TRBJ2-1 TRBV18
TGTGCCAGCAGCTTATCCGGACAGGGGCACGGGGAGCTGTTTTTT CASSLSGQGHGELFF TRBD1 NA TRBJ2-2 TRBV7-3
TGTGCCAGCAGTTTTAAGGGAGACGAGACCCAGTACTTC CASSFKGDETQYF NA once TRBJ2-5 TRBV28
TGTGCCAGCAGTGAGACAGGGAGCTCCTACAATGAGCAGTTCTTC CASSETGSSYNEQFF TRBD1 NA TRBJ2-1 TRBV2
TGTGCCATCAGTGATAGTTACACAGATACGCAGTATTTT CAISDSYTDTQYF NA NA TRBJ2-3 TRBV10-3
TGTGCCCTATACCCGGGACTCTCCAACTACGAGCAGTACTTC CALYPGLSNYEQYF NA NA TRBJ2-7 TRBV30
TGTGCCAGCAGTCCTTGGACTAGCGGGGGAAATGAGCAGTTCTTC CASSPWTSGGNEQFF TRBD2 NA TRBJ2-1 TRBV6-5
TGCGCCAGCAGCTCGGGACTAGCGGACTCCTACAATGAGCAGTTCTTC CASSSGLADSYNEQFF TRBD2 once TRBJ2-1 TRBV5-1
TGTGCCAGTACTCTGGCGGGGAAAGCTAACTATGGCTACACCTTC CASTLAGKANYGYTF NA NA TRBJ1-2 TRBV19
TGTGCCATCAGTGCCGGGACAGGGGGCTTTGAAAAACTGTTTTTT CAISAGTGGFEKLFF TRBD1 NA TRBJ1-4 TRBV10-3
TGTGCCAGTACTCCAACCGGGGGTTTAACAAACATTCAGTACTTC CASTPTGGLTNIQYF NA NA TRBJ2-4 TRBV19
TGCGCCAGCAGCCCCCGGGACACCAACACCGGGGAGCTGTTTTTT CASSPRDTNTGELFF NA NA TRBJ2-2 TRBV4-1
TGTGCCAGTACGGACAGGGCCTACGAGCAGTACTTC CASTDRAYEQYF TRBD1 NA TRBJ2-7 TRBV19
TGTGCCAGCAGCGACGGGAGGGGATTCAATGAGCAGTTCTTC CASSDGRGFNEQFF TRBD2 NA TRBJ2-1 TRBV7-3
TGTGCCAGCAGTCCACAGTACGAGCAGTACTTC CASSPQYEQYF NA NA TRBJ2-7 TRBV6-6
TGTGCCAGTAGTCTGGGGACTCGTGTCTTCTCCTACAATGAGCAGTTCTTC CASSLGTRVFSYNEQFF NA once TRBJ2-1 TRBV19
TGTGCCAGCAGCTTAGGGGGGCGCAACTATGGCTACACCTTC CASSLGGRNYGYTF NA NA TRBJ1-2 TRBV13
TGTGCCAGCAGTTCATTCACTGAAGCTTTCTTT CASSSFTEAFF NA NA TRBJ1-1 TRBV6-5
TGTGCCAGTAGTGCCCGGCGGTTTAACTATGGCTACACCTTC CASSARRFNYGYTF NA NA TRBJ1-2 TRBV19
TGTGCCTCCGAGGCCGGGACAGGGGGCCGGGACACTGAAGCTTTCTTT CASEAGTGGRDTEAFF TRBD1 NA TRBJ1-1 TRBV19
TGTGCCAGCAGTCTCCAACCCGGACTAGCGGGCGAATACGAGCAGTACTTC CASSLQPGLAGEYEQYF TRBD2 NA TRBJ2-7 TRBV28
TGTGCCTCCCTGGGGGGGTTTCGGACTGAAGCTTTCTTT CASLGGFRTEAFF NA NA TRBJ1-1 TRBV6-5
TGCAGCGACGAACAGGGGGTTTATGGCTACACCTTC CSDEQGVYGYTF TRBD1 NA TRBJ1-2 TRBV29-1
TGCGCCAGCTCCCCGCAGGGCACTGAAGCTTTCTTT CASSPQGTEAFF NA NA TRBJ1-1 TRBV5-1
TGTGCCAGCAGCCGCTCACCGGTACTTCGTACCGGGGAGCTGTTTTTT CASSRSPVLRTGELFF NA NA TRBJ2-2 TRBV5-6
TGTGCCAGCAGTGAAATAGGGAGGGGCCGGTATGGCTACACCTTC CASSEIGRGRYGYTF NA NA TRBJ1-2 TRBV2
TGCGCCAGCAGCCAAGACCCGGGAGTTAACACCGGGGAGCTGTTTTTT CASSQDPGVNTGELFF NA once TRBJ2-2 TRBV4-1
TGTGCCAGCAGTTTACAGGATCAGCCCCAGCATTTT CASSLQDQPQHF NA NA TRBJ1-5 TRBV28
TGTGCCAGCAGTGGTAGCAGGGAAACCAAAAACATTCAGTACTTC CASSGSRETKNIQYF NA once TRBJ2-4 TRBV6-1
TGTGCCACCAGCAGAGATCAGTCGAGCAATCAGCCCCAGCATTTT CATSRDQSSNQPQHF NA NA TRBJ1-5 TRBV15